This T cell receptor (beta chain) was identified in a study of shared clonotypes between healthy human individuals. Using immunoSEQ multiplex PCR, the repertoire was profiled, and TCRdb retains in-frame clones only, with some absent. The sample holds more than 2 million clones, 95% seen once. The sequence was collected from a man in his late teens or twenties in good health. The sequencing sample was made of naive CD4+ T cells sorted from blood. Noted subset: CD45RA+ positively selected.

The CDR3 is CASSPSDFARNYEQYF. The CDR3 DNA sequence: TGTGCCAGCAGCCCCTCAGATTTCGCGAGAAACTACGAGCAGTACTTC. The V gene is TRBV28, the J gene TRBJ2-7; the D is unclear. The germline gives CDR1 MDHEN, CDR2 SYDVKM. This CDR3 spans 16 amino acids. Trimming removed 6 bases at V and 3 bases at J, with 21 bases between.